The present entry profiles one T cell receptor (beta chain) with its context. What it recognizes is unknown. TCRdb's copy holds only in-frame clones and misses some; the assay was immunoSEQ multiplex PCR. Among more than 6,000 clones listed, about nine tenths were seen once. CDR1 and CDR2 (germline): SGHVS, FQNEAQ. The ends were cut back, 1 base at V and 2 bases at J, with 9 bases in the middle. CDR3 size: 14 residues. This specimen comes from a study of T cells and Merkel cell carcinoma outcomes. Study conclusions and caveats: Reportedly, T-cell repertoire with density predicts Merkel cell carcinoma outcomes.

The clonotype was recovered from a human donor with Merkel cell carcinoma. This sequence joins TRBV7-8 and TRBJ2-7, with D unclear. Sequences were obtained from tumor tissue from Merkel cell carcinoma. This CDR3 is CASSLVRNPYEQYF. The CDR3 DNA reads TGTGCCAGCAGCTTAGTCAGAAACCCCTACGAGCAGTACTTC.